The clone carrying this T cell receptor (beta chain) has at least ten counts. Antigen specificity is unknown. This sample is drawn from a study of blood T cells in healthy people across ages. Study-level findings and limits: It was found that TCR beta diversity correlated strongly with the percentage of naive T cells.

With a J-beta primer mix and a sample-barcoded 5' primer, a second PCR ran about 7 to 12 cycles. TCRdb used MiXCR to reprocess the 5' RACE reads, holding one entry per CDR3 protein. The sample holds hundreds of thousands of distinct CDR3 sequences, about 30% seen once. No fewer than 7 million PBMCs went into each sample. The CDR3 is 13 residues long. Trimming pared 1 base from V and 4 bases from J, leaving 7 bases between. Germline values: CDR1 MNHNS, CDR2 SASEGT. Material: blood. The source is an elderly woman in good health. The chain combines TRBV6-1 with TRBJ2-5, with unresolved D. The CDR3 bases are TGTGCCAGCAGTGAAGATGGCCCAGAGACCCAGTACTTC. It codes for CASSEDGPETQYF.